This is a list of T cell receptor beta chains from one sample in a study of identical twins. TCRdb redid the calling of the 5' RACE reads with MiXCR, one entry per CDR3 protein. Of approximately 220,000 distinct CDR3 sequences listed, 7.5% are singletons. These data also featured in a second study, about yellow fever vaccine responses in identical twins.

Sequenced input: memory (CD45RO+) T cells sorted from blood. These TCRs come from a woman aged 18-30 years in good health. Both conserved end residues are part of each CDR3. D genes are given only for firm matches. Size is omitted from some rows. Given values are once, few, many or a class for expanded clones.

TRBJ2-3 TRBV4-1 TRBD1 few 13 TGCGCCAGCAGCCAGCCGGGACAGAATACGCAGTATTTT CASSQPGQNTQYF
TRBJ2-2 TRBV5-1 . few 16 TGCGCCAGCAGCTTGGAGCCCCAAGGGGTCACCGGGGAGCTGTTTTTT CASSLEPQGVTGELFF
TRBJ2-3 TRBV18 . . 17 TGTGCCAGCTCACCGGTCTACATGGACTCTAGCACAGATACGCAGTATTTT CASSPVYMDSSTDTQYF
TRBJ2-7 TRBV4-2 TRBD2 few 16 TGTGCCAGCAGCCAAGATCGGAGCGGGAGCTCCTACGAGCAGTACTTC CASSQDRSGSSYEQYF
TRBJ2-7 TRBV12-3/TRBV12-4 TRBD1 . 19 TGTGCCAGCAGTACCCGTTATGGGCAGACAGGGCGAAGCTCCTACGAGCAGTACTTC CASSTRYGQTGRSSYEQYF
TRBJ2-1 TRBV6-5 . . 18 TGTGCCAGCAGTTATTCCCCATCACAGGGAAGCTCCTACAATGAGCAGTTCTTC CASSYSPSQGSSYNEQFF
TRBJ1-1 TRBV3-1 . . 16 TGTGCCAGCAGCCCCGGGTCGGCGGGGTTCGTTGGTGAAGCTTTCTTT CASSPGSAGFVGEAFF
TRBJ2-1 TRBV4-3 . many 14 TGCGCCAGCAGCCAAGATGTCCGTACGAATGAGCAGTTCTTC CASSQDVRTNEQFF
TRBJ1-1 TRBV6-1 . few 15 TGTGCCAGCAAAGTGGATGGCAGGGCTTTCACTGAAGCTTTCTTT CASKVDGRAFTEAFF
TRBJ2-1 TRBV20-1 . few 17 TGCAGTGCCACTCACGACCTCCGGACTTTTCTATACAATGAGCAGTTCTTC CSATHDLRTFLYNEQFF
TRBJ2-7 TRBV5-1 . . 15 TGCGCCAGCAGCTCCGGGACCCGGACGATTTACGAGCAGTACTTC CASSSGTRTIYEQYF
TRBJ2-7 TRBV12-3/TRBV12-4 . . 13 TGTGCCAGCAGTTTAGTCGGAGGCCACGAGCAGTACTTC CASSLVGGHEQYF
TRBJ2-7 TRBV7-2 TRBD1 many 16 TGTGCCAGCAGCTTAGCTGTAGGGACAGGGGCCTACGAGCAGTACTTC CASSLAVGTGAYEQYF
TRBJ1-5 TRBV6-2/TRBV6-3 . few 13 TGTGCCAGCACTATGAGTCCCAATCAGCCCCAGCATTTT CASTMSPNQPQHF
TRBJ1-1 TRBV5-1 TRBD1 few 16 TGCGCCAGCAGCTTGACCCCTGGACAGGTAAACACTGAAGCTTTCTTT CASSLTPGQVNTEAFF
TRBJ2-2 TRBV7-2 . . 14 TGTGCCAGCAGCTTACACTGGCGCACCGGGGAGCTGTTTTTT CASSLHWRTGELFF
TRBJ2-3 TRBV7-9 . many 13 TGTGCCAGCAGCAACAGGGGCACAGATACGCAGTATTTT CASSNRGTDTQYF
TRBJ2-2 TRBV25-1 . . 15 TGTGCCAGCATTTCCGGGGGGCGCAGCACCGGGGAGCTGTTTTTT CASISGGRSTGELFF
TRBJ1-2 TRBV6-5 . few 14 TGTGCCAGCAGTTACCTGCGACAGAACTATGGCTACACCTTC CASSYLRQNYGYTF
TRBJ1-5 TRBV6-2/TRBV6-3 TRBD1 many 14 TGTGCCAGCAAAACAGGGGAAGTCGGTCAGCCCCAGCATTTT CASKTGEVGQPQHF
TRBJ2-2 TRBV12-3/TRBV12-4 . many 16 TGTGCCAGCAGCGATGTGATAGGGGGGTACGCCGGGGAGCTGTTTTTT CASSDVIGGYAGELFF
TRBJ2-4 TRBV28 TRBD1 . 15 TGTGCCAGCAGCCAGGGACAGGCTCCTTTAAACATTCAGTACTTC CASSQGQAPLNIQYF
TRBJ2-1 TRBV18 TRBD2 . 17 TGTGCCAGCTCCCGGACTAGCGGGAGTATCACCTACAATGAGCAGTTCTTC CASSRTSGSITYNEQFF
TRBJ2-1 TRBV6-5 TRBD2 few 11 TGTGCCAGCAGTTACGGGGGGGGACAGTTCTTC CASSYGGGQFF
TRBJ1-1 TRBV12-3/TRBV12-4 TRBD1 many 15 TGTGCCAGCAGTGCCCGGACAGGGTTCGGCACTGAAGCTTTCTTT CASSARTGFGTEAFF
TRBJ2-7 TRBV20-1 . . 14 TGCAGTGCTCAGGACGTATTGGGGTCGGTCGAGCAGTACTTC CSAQDVLGSVEQYF
TRBJ1-4 TRBV4-1 . few 16 TGCGCCAGCAGCCAGGGGGACATCCGCGATAATGAAAAACTGTTTTTT CASSQGDIRDNEKLFF
TRBJ2-1 TRBV20-1 TRBD2 . 13 TGCAGTGCTAGGACTAGCGGGAGCAATGAGCAGTTCTTC CSARTSGSNEQFF
TRBJ1-4 TRBV14 . many 15 TGTGCCAGCAGCCCCGGGAGGCCAGGGGCTGAAAAACTGTTTTTT CASSPGRPGAEKLFF
TRBJ2-1 TRBV20-1 . many 15 TGCAGTGCCGGCCGTAGCGACACCTCCTACAATGAGCAGTTCTTC CSAGRSDTSYNEQFF
TRBJ2-2 TRBV30 . . 15 TGTGCCTGGAGTGTTCTCCGTTACAACACCGGGGAGCTGTTTTTT CAWSVLRYNTGELFF